These T cell receptor beta chains were read from a single sample in a study of T cells in Graves' hyperthyroidism and ophthalmopathy. One entry per CDR3 protein results from TCRdb running MiXCR on the multiplex PCR reads. There are approximately 250,000 distinct CDR3 sequences in the sample; 24% occur only once, and about 40% lies in the top ten. The sample taken for sequencing was blood. Source of these receptors: a woman between 35 and 50 years old with Graves' ophthalmopathy. Each CDR3 is given with its conserved first and last residue. D genes are given only for firm matches. Expanded clones are given a class, and other clones once, few, many or no size at all.

>TRBJ2-4|many|NA|TRBV4-1
CASSQDNGGQGSIQYF
TGCGCCAGCAGCCAAGATAATGGGGGCCAGGGGAGCATTCAGTACTTC
>TRBJ1-5|many|NA|TRBV19
CASSIEESRDDQPQHF
TGTGCCAGTAGTATAGAAGAGTCAAGGGATGATCAGCCCCAGCATTTT
>TRBJ1-2|many|NA|TRBV12-3/TRBV12-4
CASSLGGINTF
TGTGCCAGCAGCCTAGGGGGGATCAACACCTTC
>TRBJ2-7|once|TRBD2|TRBV5-1
CASSSISGKEQYF
TGCGCCAGCAGCTCAATCAGCGGGAAGGAGCAGTACTTC
>TRBJ1-2|many|NA|TRBV20-1
CSAQGSWGTANYGYTF
TGCAGTGCTCAGGGGTCGTGGGGGACGGCTAACTATGGCTACACCTTC
>TRBJ1-5|few|TRBD1|TRBV6-1
CASSEGTGGGQPQHF
TGTGCCAGCAGTGAAGGGACAGGGGGCGGTCAGCCCCAGCATTTT
>TRBJ1-1|NA|NA|TRBV11-1
CASSLVGQIGEAFF
TGTGCCAGCAGCTTAGTTGGGCAGATCGGTGAAGCTTTCTTT
>TRBJ2-2|many|TRBD1|TRBV27
CASSWETGGTGELFF
TGTGCCAGCAGTTGGGAGACAGGGGGCACCGGGGAGCTGTTTTTT
>TRBJ2-7|many|TRBD2|TRBV30
CAWSYAGGRSYEQYF
TGTGCCTGGTCATACGCGGGAGGACGTTCCTACGAGCAGTACTTC
>TRBJ2-7|many|TRBD1|TRBV10-3
CAISESGQVGAYEQYF
TGTGCCATCAGTGAGTCGGGACAGGTCGGGGCTTACGAGCAGTACTTC
>TRBJ2-7|many|TRBD2|TRBV11-2
CASSPRDYTYEQYF
TGTGCCAGCAGCCCCCGGGACTACACCTACGAGCAGTACTTC
>TRBJ2-7|NA|TRBD1|TRBV19
CASSIGGTGSYEQYF
TGTGCCAGTAGTATAGGCGGGACAGGATCCTACGAGCAGTACTTC
>TRBJ1-1|many|NA|TRBV9
CASSLIQGGTEAFF
TGTGCCAGCAGCCTAATCCAGGGCGGCACTGAAGCTTTCTTT
>TRBJ2-5|many|TRBD2|TRBV12-3/TRBV12-4
CASSDSSGRVETQYF
TGTGCCAGCTCCGACTCTAGCGGGAGAGTGGAGACCCAGTACTTC
>TRBJ1-1|few|NA|TRBV12-3/TRBV12-4
CASSFRSGTEAFF
TGTGCCAGCAGTTTTCGTTCTGGCACTGAAGCTTTCTTT
>TRBJ2-5|many|TRBD1|TRBV19
CASSPKGARGETQYF
TGTGCCAGTAGCCCGAAGGGGGCTCGAGGAGAGACCCAGTACTTC
>TRBJ2-7|many|TRBD1|TRBV5-1
CASSLVSRGTGRKGAYF
TGCGCCAGCAGCTTGGTTTCGAGGGGGACAGGGCGAAAGGGTGCGTACTTC
>TRBJ2-7|many|NA|TRBV28
CASSWRGKRTYEQYF
TGTGCCAGCAGCTGGCGAGGTAAGCGGACCTACGAGCAGTACTTC
>TRBJ2-7|many|NA|TRBV11-3
CASSLDGARDYEQYF
TGTGCCAGCAGCTTAGACGGCGCCCGGGACTACGAGCAGTACTTC
>TRBJ2-5|NA|NA|TRBV29-1
CSGGPETQYF
TGCAGCGGGGGGCCGGAGACCCAGTACTTC
>TRBJ2-5|few|TRBD1|TRBV7-2
CASSLGDRVVETQYF
TGTGCCAGCAGCTTAGGGGACAGGGTCGTAGAGACCCAGTACTTC
>TRBJ2-4|many|NA|TRBV14
CASSQGNIQYF
TGTGCCAGCAGCCAAGGGAACATTCAGTACTTC
>TRBJ2-5|many|NA|TRBV19
CASSISGGETQYF
TGTGCCAGTAGTATTTCGGGTGGAGAGACCCAGTACTTC
>TRBJ1-5|many|NA|TRBV28
CASSSPRTPSNQPQHF
TGTGCCAGCAGTTCTCCCAGAACCCCTAGCAATCAGCCCCAGCATTTT
>TRBJ2-5|many|TRBD2|TRBV28
CASASGGLGQETQYF
TGTGCCAGCGCGAGCGGGGGGCTTGGGCAAGAGACCCAGTACTTC
>TRBJ1-5|many|NA|TRBV10-2
CAVGGQERVGAQHF
TGCGCCGTCGGGGGGCAGGAGCGAGTAGGGGCCCAGCATTTT
>TRBJ1-2|few|NA|TRBV6-2/TRBV6-3
CASSYGFEREFDGYTF
TGTGCCAGCAGTTACGGGTTTGAAAGGGAGTTCGATGGCTACACCTTC
>TRBJ1-1|NA|NA|TRBV6-1
CASKDSGKMNTEAFF
TGTGCCAGCAAGGATTCGGGGAAGATGAACACTGAAGCTTTCTTT
>TRBJ2-5|many|NA|TRBV9
CASSAVMGQETQYF
TGTGCCAGCAGCGCGGTTATGGGGCAAGAGACCCAGTACTTC
>TRBJ2-5|few|NA|TRBV3-1
CASSPAGYGETQYF
TGTGCCAGCAGCCCCGCGGGCTACGGGGAGACCCAGTACTTC
>TRBJ2-2|once|NA|TRBV12-3/TRBV12-4
CASSLANSYTGELFF
TGTGCCAGCAGTTTAGCGAACAGCTACACCGGGGAGCTGTTTTTT
>TRBJ2-7|many|NA|TRBV11-2
CASSPLDSYEQYF
TGTGCCAGCAGCCCCCTGGACTCCTACGAGCAGTACTTC
>TRBJ2-4|many|TRBD1|TRBV25-1
CASSGTPDRGNIQYF
TGTGCCAGCAGTGGGACGCCGGACAGGGGAAACATTCAGTACTTC
>TRBJ1-6|NA|TRBD1|TRBV12-3/TRBV12-4
CASSHRQGRDSPLHF
TGTGCCAGCAGTCATAGACAGGGGAGGGATTCACCCCTCCACTTT
>TRBJ1-1|NA|NA|TRBV28
CASKTQVNTEAFF
TGTGCCAGCAAAACACAGGTTAACACTGAAGCTTTCTTT
>TRBJ2-7|many|TRBD1|TRBV5-1
CASSTGTGTYEQYF
TGCGCCAGCAGCACCGGGACAGGGACCTACGAGCAGTACTTC
>TRBJ1-1|NA|NA|TRBV15
CATSRDVGNTEAFF
TGTGCCACCAGCAGAGATGTCGGAAACACTGAAGCTTTCTTT
>TRBJ2-7|many|NA|TRBV18
CASSLGLGYYEQYF
TGTGCCAGCTCACTAGGCCTGGGGTACTACGAGCAGTACTTC
>TRBJ1-1|NA|NA|TRBV29-1
CSVERAGRTEAFF
TGCAGCGTCGAAAGGGCAGGGAGGACTGAAGCTTTCTTT
>TRBJ1-1|many|NA|TRBV7-9
CASSLLAGRDTEAFF
TGTGCCAGCAGCTTATTAGCGGGACGGGACACTGAAGCTTTCTTT
>TRBJ2-3|many|NA|TRBV12-3/TRBV12-4
CASSLGGWDTQYF
TGTGCCAGCAGTTTAGGGGGGTGGGATACGCAGTATTTT